This T cell receptor (beta chain) was retrieved from a study of T cells in Graves' hyperthyroidism and ophthalmopathy. General study findings and limits: Also found in blood were most expanded thyroid clonotypes above 0.001. Ophthalmopathy could be told apart from stable hyperthyroidism with a 13 V-J model.

With duration under 3 months, ophthalmopathy was active: Clinical Activity Score at least 3, NOSPECS at least 4. Orbital computed tomography, thyroid ultrasound, serum thyroxine and TRAb, and clinical symptoms together informed the diagnoses. With regard to this clonotype: As yet, its antigen is unknown.

This CDR3 has 15 residues. With 3 bases removed from V and 0 bases from J, the gap between germline ends came to 6 bases. Per the germline V gene, CDR1 is MNHEY and CDR2 is SMNVEV (reference sequence). Amplification of TCR beta CDR3 regions used RNA as the template. First-round RT-PCR targeting the TCR CDR3 was performed with the HTBI primer set. TCRdb reprocessed the multiplex PCR reads via MiXCR and lists one record per CDR3 protein. The data contain roughly 500,000 distinct CDR3 sequences, about 22% of them singletons. V and J are TRBV27 and TRBJ2-6; unclear D gene. This TCR was recovered from a woman aged 70-85 years with Graves' ophthalmopathy. The sample consisted of blood. The CDR3 coding sequence is TGTGCCAGCAGTTTCGCGCCCTCTGGGGCCAACGTCCTGACTTTC. This translates into CASSFAPSGANVLTF.